Listed below are T cell receptor beta chains from one sample, sequenced in a study of post-analysis software for immune sequencing data. TCRdb reanalysed the PCR reads using MiXCR and keeps one entry per CDR3 protein. The sample lists 500,000 to 600,000 distinct CDR3 sequences, 44% occurring once. Material: blood. These receptors were collected from a girl aged 5-17 years with multiple sclerosis. The CDR3 runs from the conserved cysteine through the conserved F or W. The D gene is left open where the match is weak. Expanded clones get a size class; other rows say once, few or many, or leave the size out.

TRBJ1-5	TRBV20-1	-	-	CSARDRRDQPQHF	TGCAGTGCTAGAGATCGAAGGGATCAGCCCCAGCATTTT
TRBJ2-1	TRBV20-1	-	-	CSASLPEELYYNEQFF	TGCAGTGCTAGCCTACCCGAAGAATTATATTACAATGAGCAGTTCTTC
TRBJ1-6	TRBV11-1	-	-	CASSLWDNSPLHF	TGTGCCAGCAGCCTTTGGGACAATTCACCCCTCCACTTT
TRBJ2-1	TRBV10-3	TRBD1	-	CAIDRDRGYEQFF	TGTGCCATTGACCGGGACAGGGGATATGAGCAGTTCTTC
TRBJ1-2	TRBV29-1	-	-	CSVEGAGSGYYGYTF	TGCAGCGTTGAAGGGGCAGGTTCGGGCTACTATGGCTACACCTTC
TRBJ2-3	TRBV20-1	-	-	CSAGGSAQYF	TGCAGTGCAGGAGGGTCGGCGCAGTATTTT
TRBJ1-5	TRBV4-1	-	once	CASSQLLGKGRRQPQHF	TGCGCCAGCAGCCAACTTCTCGGAAAGGGGCGACGTCAGCCCCAGCATTTT
TRBJ1-2	TRBV12-3/TRBV12-4	-	few	CASSFRGLLYGYTF	TGTGCCAGCAGTTTTCGGGGGCTCCTCTATGGCTACACCTTC
TRBJ1-2	TRBV9	-	once	CASSQAGGANGYTF	TGTGCCAGCAGCCAAGCGGGGGGCGCGAACGGCTACACCTTC
TRBJ2-5	TRBV27	TRBD2	-	CASSLYGLAGAETQYF	TGTGCCAGCAGTTTATACGGACTAGCGGGAGCAGAGACCCAGTACTTC
TRBJ2-1	TRBV5-1	-	few	CASSLEGRGWDNSYNEQFF	TGCGCCAGCAGCTTGGAGGGAAGGGGGTGGGACAACTCCTACAATGAGCAGTTCTTC
TRBJ1-1	TRBV5-1	TRBD1	-	CASSGGQGIRTEAFF	TGCGCCAGCAGCGGGGGACAGGGGATCCGCACTGAAGCTTTCTTT
TRBJ2-5	TRBV18	-	-	CASSPSDLLEGETQYF	TGTGCCAGCTCACCCTCGGACCTATTAGAGGGAGAGACCCAGTACTTC
TRBJ1-5	TRBV7-9	-	few	CASSLEPGTYSNQPQHF	TGTGCCAGCAGCTTAGAGCCAGGAACGTATAGCAATCAGCCCCAGCATTTT
TRBJ2-5	TRBV5-1	-	-	CASSLGVGDQETQYF	TGCGCCAGCAGCTTGGGTGTAGGGGACCAAGAGACCCAGTACTTC
TRBJ2-7	TRBV5-1	-	few	CASSKDLGSSYEQYF	TGCGCCAGCAGCAAGGATTTGGGCAGCTCCTACGAGCAGTACTTC
TRBJ1-1	TRBV7-9	TRBD1	-	CASRGQRMNTEAFF	TGTGCCAGCAGGGGACAGCGAATGAACACTGAAGCTTTCTTT
TRBJ2-5	TRBV7-6	-	few	CASSLGGGRGPQETQYF	TGTGCCAGCAGCTTAGGGGGGGGCAGGGGGCCACAAGAGACCCAGTACTTC